The next 18 T cell receptor beta chains were all read from a single sample in a study of shared clonotypes between healthy human individuals. Profiling relied on immunoSEQ multiplex PCR, and the TCRdb table lists in-frame clones only, not all of them. The profile shows some 490,000 clones, 81% of them singletons. The source material was PBMCs. The receptors originated from a woman in her thirties or forties in good health. Some clones in this sample may be carry-over from other donors' samples.

Points on this clone: Since no conserved phenylalanine or tryptophan closes the CDR3, a read error is the likely cause. In nucleotides, the CDR3 is TGTGCCACCAGCAGCGAACACAAGGGGGCGTATGGGGCCAACGTCCTGACTCTC. Its protein product is CATSSEHKGAYGANVLTL. The rearrangement uses TRBV15 and TRBJ2-6; 7 bases align to TRBD1. The CDR3 length is 18 residues. CDR1 and CDR2 (germline): LNHNV, YYDKDF (reference sequence). V dropped 3 bases and J dropped 3; count of bases not matched to a gene: 11.

The chain combines TRBV5-1 with TRBJ2-7; weak D call: TRBD2 (7 bases). There are 15 residues in the CDR3. The V and J ends lost 5 bases and 5 bases respectively, with 20 bases between them. Germline assignment: CDR1 SGHRS and CDR2 YFSETQ. In DNA form, the CDR3 reads TGCGCCAGCAGGGGGGCCTTACAGGGAGGGGACGAGCAGTACTTC. Translating it yields CASRGALQGGDEQYF.

The chain is built from TRBV28 and TRBJ2-2; 7 bases align to TRBD2. CDR1 and CDR2 (germline): MDHEN, SYDVKM. V lost 5 bases to trimming and J lost 5 bases; unmatched junction nucleotides: 8. The CDR3 totals 15 residues. The DNA of the CDR3 is TGTGCCAGCAGTCCACAAAATAGCGGGACCGGGGAGCTGTTTTTT. Translating it yields CASSPQNSGTGELFF.

Notes on this clone: This likely reflects a read error, since a far larger clone is one base away. The chain is built from TRBV4-3 and TRBJ1-1; D not resolved. V lost 4 bases to trimming and J lost 5 bases, with 17 bases between them. The CDR3 runs 15 residues. CDR1 and CDR2 from the germline V gene are LGHNA and YSLEER. The chain's CDR3 is CASSRAWTGGTEAFF. The CDR3 bases are TGCGCCAGCAGCCGAGCCTGGACCGGAGGTACTGAAGCTTTCTTT.

The rearrangement uses TRBV5-4 and TRBJ2-7; D may match TRBD1 or TRBD2 (5 bases each). Germline CDR1 is SGHNT and CDR2 is YYREEE (reference sequence). V was cut by 4 bases and J by 0 bases, with 20 bases left in between. The CDR3 extends over 17 amino acids. This CDR3 reads CASSPGTPGHLSYEQYF. The CDR3 DNA reads TGTGCCAGCAGCCCAGGGACGCCTGGACACCTCTCCTACGAGCAGTACTTC.

The table lists this clone with a count of one. The chain uses TRBV11-2 and TRBJ2-5, with D possibly being TRBD2 (5 bases). The length of the CDR3 is 18 residues. V was shortened by 4 bases and J by 7 bases, with 28 bases between the two germline ends. Germline assignment: CDR1 SGHAT and CDR2 FQNNGV. CDR3 residues: CASSSYGAGVESGGTQYF. Written as DNA, the CDR3 is TGTGCCAGCAGCTCGTACGGTGCTGGCGTTGAGTCTGGAGGGACCCAGTACTTC.

V and J are TRBV6-5 and TRBJ1-2, with TRBD1 identical over 7 bases. Germline CDR1 MNHEY, CDR2 SVGAGI. This CDR3 has 14 amino acids. V was clipped by 6 bases and J by 4 bases; unmatched bases: 8. The CDR3 here is CASSRNRGSYGYTF. CDR3 nucleotide sequence: TGTGCCAGCAGCCGGAACAGGGGTTCCTATGGCTACACCTTC.

V gene TRBV6-1 combines with J gene TRBJ2-6; D is uncertain. CDR3 length: 17 residues. Trimming cost V 4 bases and J 5 bases, with 18 bases left between them. Germline CDR1 is MNHNS and CDR2 is SASEGT. CDR3 in DNA: TGTGCCAGCAGTGGGAGATCGGAACAAAGTCGGGCCAACGTCCTGACTTTC. Protein sequence: CASSGRSEQSRANVLTF.

Only one count was recorded for this clone. The rearrangement joins TRBV7-7 to TRBJ2-2; D possibly uses TRBD1 or TRBD2 (5 bases each). Trimming removed 1 base at V and 3 bases at J, with 6 bases between. The CDR3 consists of 14 residues. Germline V gene sequence: CDR1 SSHAT, CDR2 FNYEAQ (reference sequence). In DNA form, the CDR3 reads TGTGCCAGCAGCTTAGTGGGGGACACCGGGGAGCTGTTTTTT. Amino acids: CASSLVGDTGELFF.

As to this clone: Since a far larger clone is one base different, this is likely a read error. The chain couples TRBV18 to TRBJ2-5; possibly TRBD2 for D (7 bases). V lost 0 bases and J lost 1, with 9 bases in between. The germline gives CDR1 KGHSH, CDR2 LQKENI. The CDR3 extends over 15 amino acids. CDR3 DNA sequence: TGTGCCAGCTCACCACCCGGGGGGCTCCAAGAGACCCAGTACTTC. Translated, it gives CASSPPGGLQETQYF. Supplemented by reference TRBV18 and TRBJ2-5, the full variable domain reads NAGVMQNPRHLVRRRGQEARLRCSPMKGHSHVYWYRQLPEEGLKFMVYLQKENIIDESGMPKERFSAEFPKEGPSILRIQQVVRGDSAAYFCASSPPGGLQETQYFGPGTRLLVL.

Turning to this clone: With only one base between it and a far larger clone, this is likely a read error. CDR3 loop: CASSKQSVYGETQYF. In DNA form, the CDR3 reads TGCGCCAGCAGCAAGCAGTCGGTGTACGGGGAGACCCAGTACTTC. The chain is built from TRBV10-1 and TRBJ2-5; D uncertain. The V end lost 6 bases, the J end lost 5 bases, and 19 bases lay between the germline ends. CDR3 length equals 15 residues. Germline V gene data show CDR1 as WNHNN and CDR2 as SYGVQD (reference sequence).

For this clone: A far larger clone is just one base off, so this is likely a read error. This chain connects TRBV27 to TRBJ1-1; 8 nucleotides align to TRBD1. The CDR3 consists of 15 residues. Germline V CDR1 and CDR2: MNHEY, SMNVEV (reference sequence). The CDR3 reads CVSSPGTGRPIKAFF. CDR3 coding DNA: TGTGTCAGCAGTCCGGGGACAGGCCGGCCCATAAAAGCTTTCTTT.

The table lists this clone with many counts. CDR3 DNA sequence: TGCGCCAGCAGCCGAATCATCAGGGTGGGGGGCACAGATACGCAGTATTTT. Its translation: CASSRIIRVGGTDTQYF. The chain is built from TRBV4-1 and TRBJ2-3; either TRBD1 or TRBD2 may fit D (5 bases each). The V end was cut by 4 bases, the J end by 1 base, with 18 bases between. The germline V gene has CDR1 MGHRA and CDR2 YSYEKL. The CDR3 is 17 residues long.

This clone came up many times. This chain uses TRBV6-5 with TRBJ2-7; D is perhaps TRBD2 (5 bases). Germline V gives CDR1 MNHEY, CDR2 SVGAGI. The CDR3 totals 14 residues. The V gene lost 7 bases and the J gene lost 3 bases, with 16 bases spanning the gap. CDR3 protein: CASMDRTRGYEQYF. CDR3 coding DNA: TGTGCCAGCATGGATAGGACTCGGGGCTACGAGCAGTACTTC.

The chain carries TRBV7-9 and TRBJ2-5; a weak D match, TRBD2 (6 bases). This CDR3 has 15 residues. Germline loops: CDR1 SEHNR, CDR2 FQNEAQ (reference sequence). Between the trimmed V and J ends, which lost 1 base and 1 base, there was a span of 10 bases. CDR3 region: CASSLEAGSQETQYF. The CDR3 bases are TGTGCCAGCAGCTTAGAGGCGGGGTCCCAAGAGACCCAGTACTTC.

The chain joins TRBV30 to TRBJ1-1; D might be TRBD1 (5 bases). Trimming left V 4 bases short and J 8 bases short, with 11 bases between. The CDR3 runs to 11 residues. The germline V gene has CDR1 GTSNPN and CDR2 SVGIG (reference sequence). In DNA form, the CDR3 reads TGTGCCTGGAAAGTGGGGGGAGAAGCTTTCTTT. Translation: CAWKVGGEAFF. The entire variable domain, with the rest obtained from reference TRBV30 and TRBJ1-1, is as follows: SQTIHQWPATLVQPVGSPLSLECTVEGTSNPNLYWYRQAAGRGLQLLFYSVGIGQISSEVPQNLSASRPQDRQFILSSKKLLLSDSGFYLCAWKVGGEAFFGQGTRLTVV.

The chain's CDR3 is CASSLRQEVFYEQYF. CDR3 DNA sequence: TGTGCCAGCAGTTTACGACAGGAGGTGTTTTACGAGCAGTACTTC. This rearrangement joins TRBV27 to TRBJ2-7; D is possibly TRBD1 (6 bases). Trimming removed 2 bases from V and 4 bases from J, with 15 bases in between. Looked up from germline, CDR1 is MNHEY and CDR2 is SMNVEV (reference sequence). CDR3 length: 15 amino acids.

As for this clone: Possible read error: a much larger clone is one base away. This CDR3 reads CASSLLAEHTGTQYF. CDR3 DNA sequence: TGTGCCAGCAGTTTGCTAGCGGAGCACACAGGTACGCAGTATTTT. This chain connects TRBV27 to TRBJ2-3, with 7 bases matching TRBD2. The CDR3 runs 15 residues. CDR1 is MNHEY and CDR2 is SMNVEV in the germline V gene (reference sequence).